This TCR beta chain was sequenced in a study of cytomegalovirus exposure and HLA in healthy donors. Study-wide context: The study's early data release held 75 million to 95 million unique TCRs from HLA-typed donors. Findings and caveats of the study: In a later analysis, V- and J-gene trimming of beta chains associated with a DCLRE1C missense variant, replicated independently. A reported reduction in N-insertions relative to the roughly 670-donor mean was seen in an Asian-associated ancestry cluster in a later analysis. Across donors, most TCRs were seen rarely, yet some public ones were widespread.

Points on this clone: As yet, its antigen is unknown.

60 Vbeta and 13 Jbeta primers were used in PCR. Profiled with immunoSEQ multiplex PCR; TCRdb holds only in-frame clones, not every one. The table lists 100,000 or so clones, about 74% of them singletons. V lost 3 bases to trimming and J lost 10 bases; unmatched junction nucleotides: 11. Germline V gene lookup returns CDR1 SGHTA and CDR2 FQGNSA. The CDR3 is 15 amino acids. The sequenced sample consisted of PBMCs. The TCR originated in a female donor in good health and CMV-seropositive. The J gene is TRBJ2-3, the V gene TRBV7-2; 9 bases match TRBD1. The CDR3: CASSLGGTGIRAQYF. The CDR3 DNA sequence: TGTGCCAGCAGCTTGGGGGGGACAGGGATAAGGGCGCAGTATTTT.